What follows are 22 T cell receptor beta chains derived from one specimen sequenced in a study of T cell responses to AZD1222 COVID-19 vaccine. TCRdb's copy holds only in-frame clones and misses some; the assay was immunoSEQ multiplex PCR. The sample records approximately 190,000 clones, 90% to 95% being singletons. The sequences come from peripheral blood, collected 28 days after the second dose of the MenACWY control vaccine. Receptors originate from an adult who received the MenACWY meningococcal vaccine as a control.

V is TRBV21-1 and J is TRBJ2-5. TRBV21-1 is a recognized pseudogene. This CDR3 region has 15 residues. CDR3 sequence reads: CASSKADQYQETQYF. The DNA of the CDR3 is TGTGCCAGCAGCAAAGCGGACCAGTACCAAGAGACCCAGTACTTC.

The chain carries TRBV21-1 and TRBJ1-1; the table's TRBD1 call for D was not verified on the DNA. TRBV21-1 is a known pseudogene. The CDR3 is 16 residues long. CDR3 sequence: CASSMTQGSPNTEAFF. CDR3 bases: TGTGCCAGCAGCATGACGCAGGGCAGCCCGAACACTGAAGCTTTCTTT.

This sequence joins TRBV12-3 or TRBV12-4 and TRBJ1-2; 7 positions match TRBD1. The CDR3 is made up of 13 amino acids. V gave up 7 bases and J gave up 4 bases; unmatched junction bases: 6. The DNA of the CDR3 is TGTGCCAGCACCCAGACAGGGCTCTATGGCTACACCTTC. Its translation: CASTQTGLYGYTF.

The V call is TRBV19, the J call TRBJ2-5; 10 bases align to TRBD2. Germline CDR1 is LNHDA and CDR2 is SQIVND (reference sequence). This CDR3 has 16 amino acids. Losses at the gene ends were 5 bases for V and 5 bases for J; bases not matched to a gene: 11. The CDR3 DNA reads TGTGCCAGTAGTCCCGGGATAGGTAGCGGGAGGGAGACCCAGTACTTC. Protein: CASSPGIGSGRETQYF.

V and J are TRBV15 and TRBJ2-2, with 7 bases lining up with TRBD2. Germline V gives CDR1 LNHNV, CDR2 YYDKDF (reference sequence). The CDR3 spans 16 residues. J gave up 7 bases and V 6 bases, and 14 bases lay outside the gene matches. The CDR3 loop reads CATRVRWEGRDGELFF. CDR3 bases: TGTGCCACCAGGGTCCGGTGGGAGGGCCGCGACGGGGAGCTGTTTTTT.

V is TRBV5-1 and J is TRBJ1-1; D uncertain. This CDR3 is 16 amino acids long. Deletions cut 0 bases from V and 0 bases from J, with 12 bases between. From germline, CDR1 is SGHRS and CDR2 YFSETQ. For the CDR3, the DNA is TGCGCCAGCAGCTTGGGTAGGGCCGTCATGAACACTGAAGCTTTCTTT. It is translated as CASSLGRAVMNTEAFF.

The chain employs TRBV6-5 and TRBJ1-1; D remains unclear. The CDR3 contains 13 residues. V lost 4 bases and J 5 bases, leaving 11 bases between the germline ends. Germline V CDR1 and CDR2: MNHEY, SVGAGI. The CDR3 loop is CASSFRAPTEAFF. The DNA of the CDR3 is TGTGCCAGCAGTTTCCGGGCCCCGACTGAAGCTTTCTTT.

The chain links TRBV4-1 to TRBJ2-3, with D unclear. This CDR3 is 13 amino acids long. The germline V gene has CDR1 MGHRA and CDR2 YSYEKL. Trimming removed 6 bases at V and 6 bases at J, with 13 bases between. The CDR3 sequence is CASRPTGMDTQYF. CDR3 coding DNA: TGCGCCAGCAGGCCAACGGGTATGGATACGCAGTATTTT.

The V gene is TRBV30, the J gene TRBJ2-7; D possibly uses TRBD1 or TRBD2 (5 bases each). The CDR3 extends over 15 amino acids. Trimming shortened V by 0 bases and J by 2 bases, and 14 bases separated the two germline ends. Germline values: CDR1 GTSNPN, CDR2 SVGIG (reference sequence). The CDR3 spells CAWSVGTGPPYEQYF. The CDR3 nucleotides read TGTGCCTGGAGTGTTGGAACGGGACCACCCTACGAGCAGTACTTC. Full variable domain (missing parts from reference TRBV30 and TRBJ2-7): SQTIHQWPATLVQPVGSPLSLECTVEGTSNPNLYWYRQAAGRGLQLLFYSVGIGQISSEVPQNLSASRPQDRQFILSSKKLLLSDSGFYLCAWSVGTGPPYEQYFGPGTRLTVT.

The chain is built from TRBV3-1 (or the pseudogene TRBV3-2) and TRBJ2-2, with a tentative D call TRBD1 (6 bases). Germline CDR1 and CDR2: LGHDT and YNNKEL (reference sequence). The V gene lost 2 bases and the J gene lost 5 bases, with 18 bases spanning the gap. The CDR3 length is 17 residues. The CDR3 DNA follows: TGTGCCAGCAGCCAATTCCTGAGTCCAGGGGCAACCGGGGAGCTGTTTTTT. Its protein is CASSQFLSPGATGELFF.

This chain connects TRBV7-3 to TRBJ2-1; the match to TRBD2 covers 10 bases. The CDR3 extends over 17 amino acids. V shed 1 base, J shed 1 base, and the junction held 4 bases outside the gene matches. Germline CDR1 and CDR2: SGHTA and FQGTGA. DNA of the CDR3: TGTGCCAGCAGCTTAATTGGACTAGCGGTATCCTACAATGAGCAGTTCTTC. Its protein is CASSLIGLAVSYNEQFF.

A single count supports this clone. The gene calls are TRBV19 and TRBJ2-7; D gene uncertain. The V gene lost 3 bases and the J gene lost 7 bases, with 31 bases spanning the gap. The CDR3 extends over 19 amino acids. The germline CDR1 and CDR2 sequences are LNHDA and SQIVND (reference sequence). The CDR3 nucleotides read TGTGCCAGTAGTATCGGCCCCCCCGATTTCAGTGCGGCCTACGTGGAGCAGTACTTC. This encodes CASSIGPPDFSAAYVEQYF.

This clone has a handful of counts. The chain joins TRBV5-1 to TRBJ2-7; maybe TRBD2 (6 bases). V gave up 4 bases and J gave up 6 bases, with 11 bases separating them. Per the germline V gene, CDR1 is SGHRS and CDR2 is YFSETQ. There are 12 residues in the CDR3. CDR3 sequence: CASSAGLFEQYF. In nucleotides, the CDR3 is TGCGCCAGCAGCGCGGGACTTTTCGAGCAGTACTTC.

The CDR3 region is CSVGLIYEQFF. The CDR3 DNA reads as TGCAGCGTTGGGCTTATCTATGAGCAGTTCTTC. The chain links TRBV29-1 to TRBJ2-1; D gene ambiguous. Trimming took 4 bases from V and 8 from J, leaving 9 bases between them. Germline V gene data show CDR1 as SQVTM and CDR2 as ANQGSEA. The CDR3 runs 11 residues.

The V and J genes are TRBV19 and TRBJ2-5; D remains ambiguous. The CDR3 extends over 12 amino acids. Germline CDR1 reads LNHDA; CDR2 reads SQIVND (reference sequence). Trimming removed 4 bases at V and 4 bases at J, with 7 bases between. The CDR3: CASSNPPETQYF. In DNA, the CDR3 is TGTGCCAGTAGTAACCCCCCAGAGACCCAGTACTTC.

As concerns this clone: The same CDR3 also results from other DNA sequences found in this sample. The rearrangement joins TRBV30 to TRBJ1-2; 7 bases line up with TRBD1. The germline V gene has CDR1 GTSNPN and CDR2 SVGIG (reference sequence). Trimming removed 4 bases from V and 2 bases from J; junction bases left unmatched: 1. CDR3 length: 12 residues. The CDR3 DNA reads as TGTGCCTGGACGACAGGGAACTATGGCTACACCTTC. Translating it yields CAWTTGNYGYTF.

The V call is TRBV24-1, the J call TRBJ2-7; D perhaps matches TRBD2 (6 bases). The CDR3 consists of 16 residues. CDR1 KGHDR and CDR2 SFDVKD come from the germline V gene. V was pared by 8 bases and J by 6 bases, with 25 bases between. CDR3 protein: CATISMLPASVFEQYF. The CDR3 DNA reads TGTGCCACCATTTCCATGCTACCGGCTAGCGTCTTCGAGCAGTACTTC.

V gene TRBV30 combines with J gene TRBJ1-3; weak D call: TRBD1 (6 bases). Trimming cost V 3 bases and J 4 bases, with 10 bases left between them. Germline CDR1 and CDR2: GTSNPN and SVGIG (reference sequence). CDR3 length: 13 residues. CDR3: CAWSSDRGNTIYF. For the CDR3, the DNA is TGTGCCTGGAGCTCTGACAGGGGAAACACCATATATTTT.

This chain uses TRBV6-5 with TRBJ2-1, with 10 bases matching TRBD1. The CDR3 loop spans 15 amino acids. V gave up 0 bases and J gave up 8 bases; unmatched junction bases: 4. Germline CDR1 reads MNHEY; CDR2 reads SVGAGI. The CDR3 here is CASSYSGQGVYEQFF. The CDR3 DNA sequence: TGTGCCAGCAGTTACTCTGGACAGGGGGTTTATGAGCAGTTCTTC.

Worth noting for this clone: Different DNA sequences within this sample yield the same CDR3. This rearrangement joins TRBV5-1 to TRBJ1-3; D is unclear. CDR1 is SGHRS and CDR2 is YFSETQ in the germline V gene. Trimming removed 0 bases from V and 2 bases from J, with 6 bases in between. The CDR3 loop spans 14 amino acids. CDR3: CASSLVGAGNTIYF. The CDR3 DNA reads TGCGCCAGCAGCTTGGTTGGGGCTGGAAACACCATATATTTT.

This rearrangement joins TRBV5-4 to TRBJ1-1; D might be TRBD1 (5 bases). In germline, CDR1 is SGHNT, CDR2 YYREEE (reference sequence). V lost 2 bases to trimming and J lost 3 bases, with 11 bases between them. The CDR3 sequence is 14 residues long. The CDR3 nucleotides are TGTGCCAGCAGCTTCTCCCTAGGGGACACTGAAGCTTTCTTT. Protein: CASSFSLGDTEAFF.

V and J are TRBV15 and TRBJ2-1, with TRBD1 matching 7 bases. The CDR3 has 16 amino acids. V trimming: 1 base; J trimming: 0 bases; junction bases outside the gene matches: 3. The germline CDR1 and CDR2 sequences are LNHNV and YYDKDF (reference sequence). The CDR3 DNA reads TGTGCCACCAGCAGAGTGACAGGGAGCTCCTACAATGAGCAGTTCTTC. This sequence encodes CATSRVTGSSYNEQFF. The full variable domain, in which reference TRBV15 and TRBJ2-1 provide the parts outside the CDR3, is DAMVIQNPRYQVTQFGKPVTLSCSQTLNHNVMYWYQQKSSQAPKLLFHYYDKDFNNEADTPDNFQSRRPNTSFCFLDIRSPGLGDTAMYLCATSRVTGSSYNEQFFGPGTRLTVL.